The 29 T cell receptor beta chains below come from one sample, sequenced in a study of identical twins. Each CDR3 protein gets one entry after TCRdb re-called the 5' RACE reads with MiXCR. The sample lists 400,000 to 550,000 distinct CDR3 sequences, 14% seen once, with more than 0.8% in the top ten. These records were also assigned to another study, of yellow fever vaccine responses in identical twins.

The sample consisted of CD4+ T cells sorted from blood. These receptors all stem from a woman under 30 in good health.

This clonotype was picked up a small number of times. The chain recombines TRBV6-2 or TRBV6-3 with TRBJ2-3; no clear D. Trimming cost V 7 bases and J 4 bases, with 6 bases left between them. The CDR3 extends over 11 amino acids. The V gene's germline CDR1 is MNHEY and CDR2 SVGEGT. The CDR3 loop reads CASMTSDTQYF. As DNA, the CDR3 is TGTGCCAGCATGACGTCAGATACGCAGTATTTT.

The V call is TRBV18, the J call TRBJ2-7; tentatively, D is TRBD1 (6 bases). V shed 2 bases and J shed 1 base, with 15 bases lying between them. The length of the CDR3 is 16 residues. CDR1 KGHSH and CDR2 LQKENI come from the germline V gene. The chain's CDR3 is CASSPNRAGASYEQYF. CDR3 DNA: TGTGCCAGCTCACCAAATAGAGCAGGGGCATCCTACGAGCAGTACTTC.

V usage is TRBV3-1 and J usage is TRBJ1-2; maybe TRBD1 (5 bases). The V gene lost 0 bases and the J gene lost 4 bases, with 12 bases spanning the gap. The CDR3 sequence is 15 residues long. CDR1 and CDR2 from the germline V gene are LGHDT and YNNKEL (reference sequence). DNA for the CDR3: TGTGCCAGCAGCCAAGACCCCAGGGATGCCTATGGCTACACCTTC. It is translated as CASSQDPRDAYGYTF.

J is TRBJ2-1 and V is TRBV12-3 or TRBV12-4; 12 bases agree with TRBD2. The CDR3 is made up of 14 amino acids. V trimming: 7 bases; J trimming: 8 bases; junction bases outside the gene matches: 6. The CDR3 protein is CASTLLAGGHEQFF. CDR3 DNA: TGTGCCAGCACCCTTCTAGCGGGGGGGCATGAGCAGTTCTTC.

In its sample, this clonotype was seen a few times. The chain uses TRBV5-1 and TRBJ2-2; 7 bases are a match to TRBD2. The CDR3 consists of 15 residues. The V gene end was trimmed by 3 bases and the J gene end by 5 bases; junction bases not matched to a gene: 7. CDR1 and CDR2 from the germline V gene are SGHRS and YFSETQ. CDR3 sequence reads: CASSSGPLATGELFF. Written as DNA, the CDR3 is TGCGCCAGCAGCTCAGGTCCACTAGCGACCGGGGAGCTGTTTTTT.

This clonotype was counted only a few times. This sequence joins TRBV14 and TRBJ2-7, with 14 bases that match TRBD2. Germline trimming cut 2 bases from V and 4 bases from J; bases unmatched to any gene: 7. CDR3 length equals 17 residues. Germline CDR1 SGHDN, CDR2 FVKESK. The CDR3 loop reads CASSQSPGLAGGYEQYF. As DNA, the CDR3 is TGTGCCAGCAGCCAATCGCCCGGACTAGCGGGGGGATACGAGCAGTACTTC.

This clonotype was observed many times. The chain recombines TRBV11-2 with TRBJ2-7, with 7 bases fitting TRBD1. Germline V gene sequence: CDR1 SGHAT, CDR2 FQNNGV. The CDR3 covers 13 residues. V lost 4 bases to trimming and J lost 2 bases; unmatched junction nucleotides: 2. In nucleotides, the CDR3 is TGTGCCAGCAGCTCGGGACAGCCCTACGAGCAGTACTTC. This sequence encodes CASSSGQPYEQYF.

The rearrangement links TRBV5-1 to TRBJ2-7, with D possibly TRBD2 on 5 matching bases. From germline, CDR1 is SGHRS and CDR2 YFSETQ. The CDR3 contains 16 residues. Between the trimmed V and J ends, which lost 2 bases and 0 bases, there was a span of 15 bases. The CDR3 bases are TGCGCCAGCAGCTTCGGACTGAACCCTAGCTCCTACGAGCAGTACTTC. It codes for CASSFGLNPSSYEQYF.

This CDR3 reads CASSFSVQASNEQFF. CDR3 in DNA: TGTGCCAGCAGCTTTAGTGTGCAAGCGAGCAATGAGCAGTTCTTC. V and J are TRBV7-6 and TRBJ2-1; D is ambiguous. The length of the CDR3 is 15 residues. Between the trimmed V and J ends, which lost 3 bases and 6 bases, there was a span of 15 bases. Looked up from germline, CDR1 is SGHVS and CDR2 is FNYEAQ.

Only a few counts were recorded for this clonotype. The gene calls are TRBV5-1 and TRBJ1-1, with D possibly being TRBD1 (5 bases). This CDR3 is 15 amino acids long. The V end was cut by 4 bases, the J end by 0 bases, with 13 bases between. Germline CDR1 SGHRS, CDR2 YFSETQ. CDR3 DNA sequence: TGCGCCAGCAGCCCTCGGGACCGGTTGAACACTGAAGCTTTCTTT. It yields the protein CASSPRDRLNTEAFF.

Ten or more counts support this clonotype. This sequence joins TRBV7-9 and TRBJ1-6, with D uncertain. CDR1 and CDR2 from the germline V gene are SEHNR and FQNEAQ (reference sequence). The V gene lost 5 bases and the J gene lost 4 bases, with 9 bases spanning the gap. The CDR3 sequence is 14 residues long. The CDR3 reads CASSQEQYNSPLHF. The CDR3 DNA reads TGTGCCAGCAGCCAGGAACAATATAATTCACCCCTCCACTTT.

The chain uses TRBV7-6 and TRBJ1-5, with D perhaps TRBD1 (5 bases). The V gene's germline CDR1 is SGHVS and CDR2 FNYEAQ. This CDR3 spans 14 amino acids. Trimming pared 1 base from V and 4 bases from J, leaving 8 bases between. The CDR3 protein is CASSLGTKNQPQHF. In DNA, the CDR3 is TGTGCCAGCAGCTTAGGGACAAAAAATCAGCCCCAGCATTTT.

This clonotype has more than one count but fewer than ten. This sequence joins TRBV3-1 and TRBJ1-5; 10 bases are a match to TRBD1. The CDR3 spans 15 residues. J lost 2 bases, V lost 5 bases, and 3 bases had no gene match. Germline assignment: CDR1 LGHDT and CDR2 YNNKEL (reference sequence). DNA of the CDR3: TGTGCCAGCAGCAAGGGGACAGGGGGCAATCAGCCCCAGCATTTT. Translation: CASSKGTGGNQPQHF.

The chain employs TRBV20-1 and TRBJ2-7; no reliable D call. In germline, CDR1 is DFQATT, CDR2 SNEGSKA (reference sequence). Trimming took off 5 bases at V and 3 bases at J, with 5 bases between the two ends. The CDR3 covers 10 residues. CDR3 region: CSALDYEQYF. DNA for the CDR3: TGCAGTGCTCTTGACTACGAGCAGTACTTC.

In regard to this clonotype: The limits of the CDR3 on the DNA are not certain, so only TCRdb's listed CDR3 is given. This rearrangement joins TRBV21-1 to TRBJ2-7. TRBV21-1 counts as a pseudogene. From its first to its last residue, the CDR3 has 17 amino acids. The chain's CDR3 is CASSNILFGGGSYEQYF.

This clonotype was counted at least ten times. This CDR3 is CASSLNGKNTEAFF. CDR3 sequence (DNA): TGTGCCAGCAGCTTAAACGGCAAGAACACTGAAGCTTTCTTT. The chain is built from TRBV7-9 and TRBJ1-1; D not resolved. Deletions cut 2 bases from V and 1 base from J, with 8 bases between. This CDR3 is built from 14 residues. Germline V gene sequence: CDR1 SEHNR, CDR2 FQNEAQ (reference sequence).

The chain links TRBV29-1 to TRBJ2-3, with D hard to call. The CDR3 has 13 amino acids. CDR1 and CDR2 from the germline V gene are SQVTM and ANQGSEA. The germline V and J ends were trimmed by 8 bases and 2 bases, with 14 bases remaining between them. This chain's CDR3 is CSSPRGNTDTQYF. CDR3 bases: TGCAGCTCCCCCCGAGGTAACACAGATACGCAGTATTTT.

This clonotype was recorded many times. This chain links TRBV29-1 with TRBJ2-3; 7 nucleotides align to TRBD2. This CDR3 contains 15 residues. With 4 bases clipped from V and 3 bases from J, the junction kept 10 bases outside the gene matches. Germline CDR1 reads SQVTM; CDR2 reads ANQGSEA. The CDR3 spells CSVVGGGRGTDTQYF. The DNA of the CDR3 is TGCAGCGTTGTGGGGGGGGGGAGAGGGACAGATACGCAGTATTTT.

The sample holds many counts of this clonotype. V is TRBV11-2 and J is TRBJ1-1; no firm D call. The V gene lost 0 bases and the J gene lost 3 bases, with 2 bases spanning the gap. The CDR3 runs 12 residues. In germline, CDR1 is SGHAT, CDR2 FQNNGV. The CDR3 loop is CASSLEYTEAFF. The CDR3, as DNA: TGTGCCAGCAGCTTAGAATACACTGAAGCTTTCTTT.

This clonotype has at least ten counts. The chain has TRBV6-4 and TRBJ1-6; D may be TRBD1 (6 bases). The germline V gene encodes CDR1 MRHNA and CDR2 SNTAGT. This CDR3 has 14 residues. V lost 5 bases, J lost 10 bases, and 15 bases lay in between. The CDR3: CASSSKGGESPLHF. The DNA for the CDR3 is TGTGCCAGCAGTTCAAAAGGGGGTGAATCACCCCTCCACTTT.

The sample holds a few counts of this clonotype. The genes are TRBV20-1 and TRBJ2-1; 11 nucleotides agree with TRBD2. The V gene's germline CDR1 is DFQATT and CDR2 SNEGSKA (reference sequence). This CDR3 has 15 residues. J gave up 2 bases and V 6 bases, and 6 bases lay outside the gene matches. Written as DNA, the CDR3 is TGCAGTGCCTTCACTAGCGGGAGCCCCTACAATGAGCAGTTCTTC. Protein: CSAFTSGSPYNEQFF.

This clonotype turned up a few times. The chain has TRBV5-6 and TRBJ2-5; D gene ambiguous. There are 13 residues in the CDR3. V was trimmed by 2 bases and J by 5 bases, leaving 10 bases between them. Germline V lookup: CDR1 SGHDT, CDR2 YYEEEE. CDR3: CASSLLLWETQYF. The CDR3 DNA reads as TGTGCCAGCAGCTTACTTCTATGGGAGACCCAGTACTTC. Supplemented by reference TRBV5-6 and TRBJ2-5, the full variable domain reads DAGVTQSPTHLIKTRGQQVTLRCSPKSGHDTVSWYQQALGQGPQFIFQYYEEEERQRGNFPDRFSGHQFPNYSSELNVNALLLGDSALYLCASSLLLWETQYFGPGTRLLVL.

The CDR3 DNA reads as TGCAGCGTTCGAGCGGGAGTTCTGAATGAGCAGTTCTTC. Translation: CSVRAGVLNEQFF. The chain combines TRBV29-1 with TRBJ2-1; 8 bases are a match to TRBD2. The germline V gene has CDR1 SQVTM and CDR2 ANQGSEA. The CDR3 is made up of 13 amino acids. The V and J ends lost 5 bases and 7 bases, in that order; junction bases with no gene match: 7.

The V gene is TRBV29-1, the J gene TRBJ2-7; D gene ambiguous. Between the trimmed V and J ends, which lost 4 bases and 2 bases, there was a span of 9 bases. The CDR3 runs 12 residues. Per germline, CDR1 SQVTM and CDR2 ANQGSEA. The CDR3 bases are TGCAGCGTTGCAGTCGGAACCTACGAGCAGTACTTC. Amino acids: CSVAVGTYEQYF.

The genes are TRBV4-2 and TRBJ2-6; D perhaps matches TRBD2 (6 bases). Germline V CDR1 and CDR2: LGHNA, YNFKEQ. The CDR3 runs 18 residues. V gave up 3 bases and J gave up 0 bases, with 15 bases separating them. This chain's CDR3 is CASSQEGRTSSGANVLTF. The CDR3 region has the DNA TGTGCCAGCAGCCAGGAGGGACGGACCAGCTCTGGGGCCAACGTCCTGACTTTC.

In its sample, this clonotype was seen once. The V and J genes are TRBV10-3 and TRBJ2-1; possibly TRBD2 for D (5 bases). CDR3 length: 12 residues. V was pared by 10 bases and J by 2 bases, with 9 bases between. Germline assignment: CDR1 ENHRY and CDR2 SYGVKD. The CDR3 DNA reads TGTGCCAGCCTGGGAGCCTACAATGAGCAGTTCTTC. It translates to CASLGAYNEQFF.

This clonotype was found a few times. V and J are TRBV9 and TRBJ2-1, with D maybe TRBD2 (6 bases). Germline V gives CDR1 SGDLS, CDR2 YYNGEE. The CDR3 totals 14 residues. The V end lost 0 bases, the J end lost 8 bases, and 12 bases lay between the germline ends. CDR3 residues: CASSVAGATYEQFF. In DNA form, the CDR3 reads TGTGCCAGCAGCGTAGCGGGAGCTACTTATGAGCAGTTCTTC.

The CDR3 region is CASSQESRGDTQYF. CDR3 nucleotides: TGCGCCAGCAGCCAAGAGTCGCGGGGAGATACGCAGTATTTT. V usage is TRBV4-3 and J usage is TRBJ2-3, with a weak D call TRBD2 (6 bases). CDR3 length: 14 amino acids. CDR1 is LGHNA and CDR2 is YSLEER in the germline V gene. V lost 0 bases and J lost 5, with 9 bases in between.

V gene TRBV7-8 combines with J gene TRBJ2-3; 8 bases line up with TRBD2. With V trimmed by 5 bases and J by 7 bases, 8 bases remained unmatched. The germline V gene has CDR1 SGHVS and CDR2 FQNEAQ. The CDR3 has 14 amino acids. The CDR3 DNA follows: TGTGCCAGCAGCCCCGCGGGGGGTTATTATACGCAGTATTTT. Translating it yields CASSPAGGYYTQYF.